The clone carrying this TCR beta chain was observed a single time. The entry originates in a study of T cell responses to AZD1222 COVID-19 vaccine. Assay used: immunoSEQ multiplex PCR; TCRdb lists only in-frame clones, some missing. The sample carries around 100,000 clones, 75% to 95% recorded once. CDR3 length equals 16 residues. The germline V gene has CDR1 LGHDT and CDR2 YNNKEL (reference sequence). Germline trimming cut 2 bases from V and 0 bases from J; bases unmatched to any gene: 4. The chain combines TRBV3-1 (or the pseudogene TRBV3-2) with TRBJ2-7; 10 bases map to TRBD2. The sample consisted of peripheral blood, taken on day 0 of AZD1222 vaccination. The receptor's source is an adult in good health. DNA for the CDR3: TGTGCCAGCAGCCAAACTAGCGGGGAGCCCTCCTACGAGCAGTACTTC. Translated, it gives CASSQTSGEPSYEQYF.